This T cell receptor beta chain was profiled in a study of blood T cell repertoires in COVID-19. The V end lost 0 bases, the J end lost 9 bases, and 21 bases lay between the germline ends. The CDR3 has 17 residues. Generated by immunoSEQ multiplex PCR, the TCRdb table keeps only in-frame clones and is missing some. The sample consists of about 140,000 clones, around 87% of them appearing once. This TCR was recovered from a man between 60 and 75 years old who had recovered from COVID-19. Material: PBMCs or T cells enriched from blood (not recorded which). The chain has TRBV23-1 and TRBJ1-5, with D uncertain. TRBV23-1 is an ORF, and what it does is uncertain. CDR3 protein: CASSQSPEQREPLPQHF. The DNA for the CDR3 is TGCGCCAGCAGTCAATCCCCCGAACAGAGGGAACCTCTGCCCCAGCATTTT.